A selection of T cell receptor beta chains follows, all from one sample in a study of technical replicates of blood from four donors. Sequenced by immunoSEQ multiplex PCR; TCRdb stores in-frame clones only, minus some. The repertoire holds over 90,000 clones, with approximately 96% as singletons. Source material: T cells isolated from PBMCs. The receptors were sampled from a human donor in good health. The conserved cysteine and the conserved F or W are not part of the CDR3 here. The order of the fields is clone size, V gene, J gene, CDR3 protein. Expanded clones are given a class, and other clones once, few, many or no size at all.

.,TRBV28,TRBJ2-3,ASRTGSLDTQY
.,TRBV27,TRBJ2-5,ASSLDGRGETQY
.,TRBV4-3,TRBJ2-5,ASSQAGTVPQETQY
once,TRBV5-4,TRBJ2-1,ASSLLRESYNEQF
.,TRBV9,TRBJ2-7,ASSVDSTGGNEQY
.,TRBV4-1,TRBJ1-4,ASSQARPGQVNEKLF
once,TRBV7-2,TRBJ1-2,ASSLGFEQGYGYT
few,TRBV5-4,TRBJ2-7,ASSPRVAGGPSHNEQY
.,TRBV5-5,TRBJ2-5,ATRQGAFSSRETQY
.,TRBV2,TRBJ1-1,ASSEARGWEAF
.,TRBV4-3,TRBJ1-4,ASSQDLGGGGEKLF
.,TRBV6-5,TRBJ1-2,ASSKARQGHGYT
.,TRBV11-2,TRBJ2-5,ASSFITSRGIQETQY
.,TRBV7-9,TRBJ2-1,ASGLPRLAGEDTVYEQF
.,TRBV7-2,TRBJ1-1,ASSLTATGTEAF
.,TRBV2,TRBJ1-1,ASSESSGTDEAF
.,TRBV7-9,TRBJ2-6,ASSVQGTGANVLT
.,TRBV29-1,TRBJ2-5,SVPLQGGETQY
.,TRBV7-8,TRBJ2-7,ASSHRDRVGYEQY
.,TRBV5-6,TRBJ2-5,ASSLLISGRAETQY
.,TRBV27,TRBJ2-7,ASSSGTGDEQY
.,TRBV19,TRBJ1-5,ASSPDRAQPQH
once,TRBV2,TRBJ1-2,ASISYGYT
.,TRBV5-4,TRBJ1-2,ASSLVGAGEGYT
.,TRBV19,TRBJ2-7,ASSVGTGEVYEQY
once,TRBV2,TRBJ1-3,ASSAQSSSGNTIY
.,TRBV19,TRBJ2-2,ASNLLWRDRTGELF
.,TRBV6-1,TRBJ2-3,ASSEGGSGADTQY
.,TRBV19,TRBJ2-3,ASSIEAADTQY
.,TRBV19,TRBJ2-5,ASSRGLQETQY
.,TRBV27,TRBJ2-7,ASETGTEPYEQY
few,TRBV28,TRBJ1-2,ASSKGTGIYGYT
.,TRBV6-5,TRBJ1-5,ASSYVAGRGQPQH
.,TRBV10-3,TRBJ2-1,AISDRTSGTSGGKNEQF
.,TRBV9,TRBJ1-2,ASSVGGGSYGYT
.,TRBV6-1,TRBJ1-2,ASSKESSYGYT
.,TRBV6-1,TRBJ2-7,ASSDWAGSYEQY
.,TRBV27,TRBJ2-7,ASSLGGRGPPYEQY
.,TRBV6-5,TRBJ2-3,ASSRTGLDTQY
.,TRBV4-3,TRBJ1-2,ASSQDSQFSYGYT
.,TRBV6-6,TRBJ1-5,ASIPSRDRDHQPQH
.,TRBV19,TRBJ2-1,ASEKREGIYNEQF
.,TRBV5-1,TRBJ2-1,ASSLEPGGSEQF
.,TRBV6-6,TRBJ1-3,ASSYSRDSSGNTIY
once,TRBV7-9,TRBJ2-5,ASSQDWTSYETQY
.,TRBV7-8,TRBJ1-2,ASSLDDTTNYGYT
.,TRBV18,TRBJ1-1,ASSPSPNTEAF
once,TRBV2,TRBJ2-7,ASSGLAGLYEQY
.,TRBV5-5,TRBJ2-7,ASSFLLAGLDYEQY
.,TRBV27,TRBJ2-3,ASSFLFTDTQY